Presented here are 6 T cell receptor beta chains from one specimen sequenced in a study of blood T cell repertoires in COVID-19. The table came from immunoSEQ multiplex PCR; TCRdb's copy has only in-frame clones and leaves some out. The table records around 250,000 clones, 85% of them present only once. The sequenced sample consisted of peripheral blood. The receptors were gathered from a man between 50 and 59 years old with active or convalescent COVID-19.

This chain joins TRBV11-2 and TRBJ2-1; TRBD2 agrees at 8 bases. The CDR3 contains 16 residues. Germline trimming cut 5 bases from V and 5 bases from J; bases unmatched to any gene: 11. Germline CDR1 reads SGHAT; CDR2 reads FQNNGV. CDR3 in amino acids: CASSPNSGGPHNEQFF. CDR3 nucleotides: TGTGCCAGCAGCCCTAACTCGGGAGGGCCCCACAATGAGCAGTTCTTC.

The CDR3 DNA reads as TGTGCCAGCAGCGCGCGACTTGGACTAGAAGACACCGGGGAGCTGTTTTTT. Its protein is CASSARLGLEDTGELFF. The rearrangement links TRBV9 to TRBJ2-2; 7 positions agree with TRBD2. From germline, CDR1 is SGDLS and CDR2 YYNGEE. V lost 3 bases to trimming and J lost 3 bases; unmatched junction nucleotides: 11. The CDR3 runs 17 residues.

The table lists this clone with a count of one. The genes are TRBV28 and TRBJ2-1; TRBD2 agrees at 11 bases. Unmatched junction bases numbered 22, after V lost 3 bases and J lost 6 bases. This CDR3 spans 21 amino acids. The germline gives CDR1 MDHEN, CDR2 SYDVKM. The CDR3 bases are TGTGCCAGCAGTTTCCTGAAGGGGAGTCGACTAGCGGGACGGTTTGGCAATGAGCAGTTCTTC. Translation gives CASSFLKGSRLAGRFGNEQFF.

The genes are TRBV6-5 and TRBJ1-5; no definite D call. The CDR3 loop spans 15 amino acids. Trimming pared 0 bases from V and 0 bases from J, leaving 6 bases between. Germline lookup yields CDR1 MNHEY and CDR2 SVGAGI. The CDR3 nucleotides are TGTGCCAGCAGTTACTCTTACTATAGCAATCAGCCCCAGCATTTT. This encodes CASSYSYYSNQPQHF.

V gene TRBV9 combines with J gene TRBJ2-5, with 10 bases that match TRBD1. The CDR3 is made up of 16 amino acids. Trimming at V came to 3 bases and at J to 4 bases, leaving 9 bases not matched to a gene. The germline V gene encodes CDR1 SGDLS and CDR2 YYNGEE. CDR3 region: CASSEGGTGEGETQYF. The CDR3 DNA sequence: TGTGCCAGCAGCGAGGGGGGGACAGGGGAAGGAGAGACCCAGTACTTC.

V usage is TRBV7-8 and J usage is TRBJ2-7; D might be TRBD1 (6 bases). Germline V gene lookup returns CDR1 SGHVS and CDR2 FQNEAQ. CDR3 length equals 14 residues. The germline V and J ends were trimmed by 3 bases and 2 bases, with 11 bases remaining between them. CDR3 bases: TGTGCCAGCAGCTTTTCCAGGACAGCCTACGAGCAGTACTTC. Amino acid sequence: CASSFSRTAYEQYF.